The entry below gives a single T cell receptor beta chain sequence along with its context. Its antigen is as yet unknown. This specimen belongs to a study of cytomegalovirus exposure and HLA in healthy donors. Regarding the study as a whole: Cytomegalovirus-associated TCR beta chains were listed, numbering 150 to 200. Confirmation in vitro established that a few CMV-associated chains were specific for CMV antigens.

Separate from the approximately 670-subject first cohort, the roughly 120-subject validation cohort was the one that the donors belonged to. TCRdb keeps only in-frame clones here, not all; method: immunoSEQ multiplex PCR. Here the sample spans about 72,000 clones, around 95% being singletons. V was trimmed by 6 bases and J by 3 bases, leaving 9 bases between them. CDR1 is MNHEY, CDR2 SVGAGI, per germline. This CDR3 region has 14 residues. Sequenced: PBMCs. This chain uses TRBV6-5 with TRBJ1-6; D gene ambiguous. This sequence was found in a woman aged 18-29 years in good health and CMV-seropositive. The CDR3 DNA reads TGTGCCAGCAGCGTACAGCTCTATAATTCACCCCTCCACTTT. Its protein is CASSVQLYNSPLHF.